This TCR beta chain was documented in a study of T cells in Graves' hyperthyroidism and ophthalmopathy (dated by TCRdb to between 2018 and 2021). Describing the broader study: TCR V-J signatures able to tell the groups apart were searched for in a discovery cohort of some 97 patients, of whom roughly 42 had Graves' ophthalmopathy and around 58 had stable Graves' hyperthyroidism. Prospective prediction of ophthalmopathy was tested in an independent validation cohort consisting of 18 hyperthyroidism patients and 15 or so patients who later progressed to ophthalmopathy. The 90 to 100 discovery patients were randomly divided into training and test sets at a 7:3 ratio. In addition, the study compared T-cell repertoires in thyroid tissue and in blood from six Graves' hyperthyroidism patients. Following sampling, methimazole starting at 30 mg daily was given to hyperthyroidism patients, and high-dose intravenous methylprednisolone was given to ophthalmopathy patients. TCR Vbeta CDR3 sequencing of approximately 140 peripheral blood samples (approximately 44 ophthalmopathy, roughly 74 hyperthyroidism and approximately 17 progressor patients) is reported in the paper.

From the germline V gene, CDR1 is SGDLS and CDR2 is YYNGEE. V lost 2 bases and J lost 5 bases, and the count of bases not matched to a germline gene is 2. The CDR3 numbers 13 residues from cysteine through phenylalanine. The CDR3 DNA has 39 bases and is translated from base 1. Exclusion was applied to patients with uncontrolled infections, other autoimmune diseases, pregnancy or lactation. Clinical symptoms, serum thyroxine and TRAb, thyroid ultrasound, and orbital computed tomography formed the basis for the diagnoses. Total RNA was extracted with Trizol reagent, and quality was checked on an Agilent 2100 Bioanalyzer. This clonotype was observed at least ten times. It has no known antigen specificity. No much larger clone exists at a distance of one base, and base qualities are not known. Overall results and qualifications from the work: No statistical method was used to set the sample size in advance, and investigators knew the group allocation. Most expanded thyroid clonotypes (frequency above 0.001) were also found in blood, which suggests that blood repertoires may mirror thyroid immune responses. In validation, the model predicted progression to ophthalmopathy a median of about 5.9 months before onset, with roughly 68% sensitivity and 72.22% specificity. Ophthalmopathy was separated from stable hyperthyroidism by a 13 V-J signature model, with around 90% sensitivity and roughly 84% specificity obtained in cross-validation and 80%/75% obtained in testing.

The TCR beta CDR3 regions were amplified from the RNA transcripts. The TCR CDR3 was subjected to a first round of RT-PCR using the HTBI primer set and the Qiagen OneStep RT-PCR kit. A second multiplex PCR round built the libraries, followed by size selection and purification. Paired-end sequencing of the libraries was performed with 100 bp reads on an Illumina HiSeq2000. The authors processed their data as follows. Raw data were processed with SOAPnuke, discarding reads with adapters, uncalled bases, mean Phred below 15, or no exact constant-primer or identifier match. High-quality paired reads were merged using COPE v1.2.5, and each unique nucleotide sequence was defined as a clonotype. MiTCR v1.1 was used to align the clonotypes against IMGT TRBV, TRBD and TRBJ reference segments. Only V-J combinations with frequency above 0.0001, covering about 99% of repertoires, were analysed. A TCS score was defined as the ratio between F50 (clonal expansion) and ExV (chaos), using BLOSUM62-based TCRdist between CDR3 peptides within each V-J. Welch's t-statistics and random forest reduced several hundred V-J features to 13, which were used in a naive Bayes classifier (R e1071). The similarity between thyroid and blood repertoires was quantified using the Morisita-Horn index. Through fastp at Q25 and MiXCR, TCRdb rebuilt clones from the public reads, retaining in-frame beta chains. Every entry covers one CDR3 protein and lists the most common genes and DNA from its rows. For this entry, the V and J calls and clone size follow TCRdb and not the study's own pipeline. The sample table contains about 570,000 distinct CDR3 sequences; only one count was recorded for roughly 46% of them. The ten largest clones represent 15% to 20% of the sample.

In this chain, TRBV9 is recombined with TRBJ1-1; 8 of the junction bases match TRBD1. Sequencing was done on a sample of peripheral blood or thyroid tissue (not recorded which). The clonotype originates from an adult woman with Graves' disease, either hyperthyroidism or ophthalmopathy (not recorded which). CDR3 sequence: CASSVDRGTEAFF. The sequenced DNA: TGTGCCAGCAGCGTCGACAGGGGAACTGAAGCTTTCTTT.